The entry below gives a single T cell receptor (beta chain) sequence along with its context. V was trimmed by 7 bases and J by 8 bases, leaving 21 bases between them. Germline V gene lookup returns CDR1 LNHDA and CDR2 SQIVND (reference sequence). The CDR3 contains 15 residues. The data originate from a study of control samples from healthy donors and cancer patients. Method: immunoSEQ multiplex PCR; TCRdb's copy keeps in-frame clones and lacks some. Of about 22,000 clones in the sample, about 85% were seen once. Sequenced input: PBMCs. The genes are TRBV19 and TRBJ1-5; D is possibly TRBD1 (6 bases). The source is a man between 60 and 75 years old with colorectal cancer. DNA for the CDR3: TGTGCCAGTACTGGGGGGGCCTCCTCGAGGGAGCCCCAGCATTTT. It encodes CASTGGASSREPQHF.